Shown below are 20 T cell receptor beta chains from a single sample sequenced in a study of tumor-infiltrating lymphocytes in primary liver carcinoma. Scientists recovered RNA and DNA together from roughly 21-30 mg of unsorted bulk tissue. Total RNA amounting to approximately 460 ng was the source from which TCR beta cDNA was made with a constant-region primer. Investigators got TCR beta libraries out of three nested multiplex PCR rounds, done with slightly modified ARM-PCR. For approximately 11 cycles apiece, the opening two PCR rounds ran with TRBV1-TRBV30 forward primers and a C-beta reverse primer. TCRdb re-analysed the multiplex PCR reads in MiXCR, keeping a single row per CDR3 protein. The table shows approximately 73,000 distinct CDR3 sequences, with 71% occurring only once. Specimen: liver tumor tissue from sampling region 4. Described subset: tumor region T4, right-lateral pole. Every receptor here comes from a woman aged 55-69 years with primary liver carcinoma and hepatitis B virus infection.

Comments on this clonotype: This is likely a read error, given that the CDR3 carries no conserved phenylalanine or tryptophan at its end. CDR3 amino acids: CASSLTTGDTNEKLFL. The DNA of the CDR3 is TGTGCCAGCAGTTTGACTACAGGGGACACTAATGAAAAACTGTTTTTA. The chain combines TRBV12-3 or TRBV12-4 with TRBJ1-4; 7 bases line up with TRBD1. CDR3 length equals 16 residues. J gave up 2 bases and V 3 bases, and 6 bases lay outside the gene matches.

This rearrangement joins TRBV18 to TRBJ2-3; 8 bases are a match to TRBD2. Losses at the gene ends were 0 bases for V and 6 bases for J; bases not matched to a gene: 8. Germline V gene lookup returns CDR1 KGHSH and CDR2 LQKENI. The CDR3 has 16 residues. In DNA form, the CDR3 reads TGTGCCAGCTCACCACCTGGGACTAGAGGGTCGGATACGCAGTATTTT. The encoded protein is CASSPPGTRGSDTQYF.

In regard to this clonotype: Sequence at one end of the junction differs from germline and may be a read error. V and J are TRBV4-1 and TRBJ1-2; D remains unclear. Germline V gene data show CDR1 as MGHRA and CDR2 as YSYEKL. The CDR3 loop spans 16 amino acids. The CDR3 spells CASSQEGMYPNYGYTF. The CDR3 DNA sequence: TGCGCGAGCAGCCAAGAGGGAATGTACCCTAACTATGGCTACACCTTC.

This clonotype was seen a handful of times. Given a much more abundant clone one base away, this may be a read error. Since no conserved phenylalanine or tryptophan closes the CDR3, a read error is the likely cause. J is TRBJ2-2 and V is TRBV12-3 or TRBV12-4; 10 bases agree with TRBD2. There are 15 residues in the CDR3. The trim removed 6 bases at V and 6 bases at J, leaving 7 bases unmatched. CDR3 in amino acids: CASSLSGRASGELFI. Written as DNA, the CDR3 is TGTGCCAGCAGCCTAAGCGGGAGGGCCTCCGGGGAGCTGTTTATT.

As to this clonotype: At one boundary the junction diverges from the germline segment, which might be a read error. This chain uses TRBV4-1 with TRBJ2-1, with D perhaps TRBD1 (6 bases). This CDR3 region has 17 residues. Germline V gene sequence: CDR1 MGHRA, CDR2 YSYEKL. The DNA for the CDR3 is TGTACCAGCAGTCTCACACAGGGAGCTGGGGTATACAATGAGCAGTTCTTC. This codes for CTSSLTQGAGVYNEQFF.

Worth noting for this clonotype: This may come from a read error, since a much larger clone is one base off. The CDR3: CASSFSERNSQQFF. CDR3 DNA: TGTGCCAGCAGTTTTAGCGAGAGGAATAGTCAGCAGTTCTTC. The chain combines TRBV28 with TRBJ2-1, with D possibly matching TRBD2 (5 bases). This CDR3 has 14 residues. The V end was cut by 3 bases, the J end by 11 bases, with 17 bases between. Germline V gene sequence: CDR1 MDHEN, CDR2 SYDVKM.

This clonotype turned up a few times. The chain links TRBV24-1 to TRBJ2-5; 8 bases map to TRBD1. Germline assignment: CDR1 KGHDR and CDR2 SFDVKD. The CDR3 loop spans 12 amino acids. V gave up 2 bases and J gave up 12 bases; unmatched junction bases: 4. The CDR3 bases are TGTGCCACCAGTGATTCGTTGGGACAGGAGTACTTC. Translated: CATSDSLGQEYF.

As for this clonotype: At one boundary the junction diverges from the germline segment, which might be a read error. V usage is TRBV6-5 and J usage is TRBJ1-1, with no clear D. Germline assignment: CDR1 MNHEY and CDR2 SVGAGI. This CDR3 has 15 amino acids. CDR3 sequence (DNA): TGTGCCAGTAGTTATTCCGGGCACTCGAGCACTGAAGCTTTCTTT. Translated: CASSYSGHSSTEAFF.

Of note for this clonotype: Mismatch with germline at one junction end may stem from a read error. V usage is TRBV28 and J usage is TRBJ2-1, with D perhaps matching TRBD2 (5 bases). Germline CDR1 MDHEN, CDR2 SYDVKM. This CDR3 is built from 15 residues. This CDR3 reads CASSRLNSIANGQFF. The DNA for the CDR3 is TGTGCCAGCAGCCGACTAAACTCAATCGCGAATGGGCAGTTCTTC.

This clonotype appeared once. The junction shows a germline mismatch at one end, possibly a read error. In DNA, the CDR3 is TGCGGCGTTGAATCAAGGGGCAGTAGGGCCAAAAACATTCAGTACTTC. This encodes CGVESRGSRAKNIQYF. The chain employs TRBV29-1 and TRBJ2-4, with D possibly matching TRBD1 (5 bases). Germline lookup yields CDR1 SQVTM and CDR2 ANQGSEA. The CDR3 has 16 amino acids.

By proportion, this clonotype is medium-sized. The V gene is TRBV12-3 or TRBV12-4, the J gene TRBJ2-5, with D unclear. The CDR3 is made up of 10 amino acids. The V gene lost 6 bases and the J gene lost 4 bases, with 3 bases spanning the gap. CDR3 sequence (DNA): TGTGCCAGCAGCCTAGAGACCCAGTACTTC. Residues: CASSLETQYF.

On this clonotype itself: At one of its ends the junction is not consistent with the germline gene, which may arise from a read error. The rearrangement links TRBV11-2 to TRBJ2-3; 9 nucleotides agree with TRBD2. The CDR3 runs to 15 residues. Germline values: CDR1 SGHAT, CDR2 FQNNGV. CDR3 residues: CTSSSGLAGRDTQYF. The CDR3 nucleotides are TGTACCAGCAGCTCGGGGCTAGCGGGACGAGATACGCAGTATTTT. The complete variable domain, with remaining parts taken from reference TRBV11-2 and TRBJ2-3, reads EAGVAQSPRYKIIEKRQSVAFWCNPISGHATLYWYQQILGQGPKLLIQFQNNGVVDDSQLPKDRFSAERLKGVDSTLKIQPAKLEDSAVYLCTSSSGLAGRDTQYFGPGTRLTVL.

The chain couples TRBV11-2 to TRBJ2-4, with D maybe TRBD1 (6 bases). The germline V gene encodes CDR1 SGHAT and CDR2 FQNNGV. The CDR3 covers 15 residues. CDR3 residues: CLSSLDGWGHDIQYF. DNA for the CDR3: TGTCTCAGCAGCTTAGATGGTTGGGGGCACGACATTCAGTACTTC.

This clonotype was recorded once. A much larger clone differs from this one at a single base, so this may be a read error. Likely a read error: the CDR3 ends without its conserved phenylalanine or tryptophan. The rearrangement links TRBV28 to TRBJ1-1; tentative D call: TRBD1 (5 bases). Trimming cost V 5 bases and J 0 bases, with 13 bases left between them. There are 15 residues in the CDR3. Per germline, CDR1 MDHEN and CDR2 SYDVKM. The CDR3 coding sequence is TGTGCCAGCAGTGGAAGGACACCAGTGAACACTGAAGCTTTCTTA. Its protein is CASSGRTPVNTEAFL.

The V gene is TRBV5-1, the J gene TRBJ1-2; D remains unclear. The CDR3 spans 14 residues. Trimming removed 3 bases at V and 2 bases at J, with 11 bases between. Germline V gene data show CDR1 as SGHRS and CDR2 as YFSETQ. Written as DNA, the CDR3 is TGCGCCAGCAGCTCGGATAGCCCAAACTATGGCTACACCTTC. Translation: CASSSDSPNYGYTF.

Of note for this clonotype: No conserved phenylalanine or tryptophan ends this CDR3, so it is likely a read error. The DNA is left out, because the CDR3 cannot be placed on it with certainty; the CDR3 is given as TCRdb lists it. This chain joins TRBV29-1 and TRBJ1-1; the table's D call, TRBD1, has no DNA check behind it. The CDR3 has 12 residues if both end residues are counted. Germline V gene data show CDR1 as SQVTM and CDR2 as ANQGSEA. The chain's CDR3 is CSVEGGKAETFS.

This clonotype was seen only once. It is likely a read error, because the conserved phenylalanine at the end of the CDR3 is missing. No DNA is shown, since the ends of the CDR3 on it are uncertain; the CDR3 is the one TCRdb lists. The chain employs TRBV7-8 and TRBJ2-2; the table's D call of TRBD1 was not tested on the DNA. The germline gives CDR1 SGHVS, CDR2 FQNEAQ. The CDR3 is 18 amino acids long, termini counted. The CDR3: CASSTRTGLGADTGELFL.

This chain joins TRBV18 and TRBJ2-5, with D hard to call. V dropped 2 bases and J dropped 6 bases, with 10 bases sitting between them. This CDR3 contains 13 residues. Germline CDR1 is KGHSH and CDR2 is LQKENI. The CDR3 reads CASSPSTTKTQYF. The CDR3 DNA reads TGTGCCAGCTCACCATCGACGACAAAGACCCAGTACTTC. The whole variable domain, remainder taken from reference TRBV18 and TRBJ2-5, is NAGVMQNPRHLVRRRGQEARLRCSPMKGHSHVYWYRQLPEEGLKFMVYLQKENIIDESGMPKERFSAEFPKEGPSILRIQQVVRGDSAAYFCASSPSTTKTQYFGPGTRLLVL.

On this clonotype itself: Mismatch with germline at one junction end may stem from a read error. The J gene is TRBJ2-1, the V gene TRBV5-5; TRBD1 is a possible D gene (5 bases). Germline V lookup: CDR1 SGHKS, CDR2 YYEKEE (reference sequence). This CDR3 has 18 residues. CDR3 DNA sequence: TGTGCCATCAGCTTGGGTTGGGGCACTGATCTAGGGATCAATGAGCAGTTATTC. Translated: CAISLGWGTDLGINEQLF.

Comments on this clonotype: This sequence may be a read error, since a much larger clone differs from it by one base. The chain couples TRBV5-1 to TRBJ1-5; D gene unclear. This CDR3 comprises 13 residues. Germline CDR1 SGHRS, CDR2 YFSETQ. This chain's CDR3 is CTSSTGRDQPQHF. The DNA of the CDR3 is TGCACCAGCAGCACCGGACGAGATCAGCCCCAGCATTTT.